This TCR beta chain was documented in a study of T cell responses to AZD1222 COVID-19 vaccine. Overall study: Pooled together were second doses at about 4 or about 12 weeks.

Produced via immunoSEQ multiplex PCR; TCRdb's table is partial and in-frame only. The sample yields 150,000 to 180,000 clones, roughly nine tenths seen once. Worth noting for this clone: The antigen is not known.

Study outcomes and limitations: It should be noted that donors were predominantly white British and more often female, and clonal diversity was possibly underestimated. Targeting of unmutated variant regions was reportedly seen in nearly half of spike-specific TCRs. Only after the peak T cell response were repertoires sampled.

The CDR3 totals 19 residues. J gave up 5 bases and V 4 bases, and 23 bases lay outside the gene matches. Germline V gives CDR1 SGHDT, CDR2 YYEEEE. Sample: peripheral blood, taken on day 0 of AZD1222 vaccination. This clonotype originated in an adult in good health. V is TRBV5-6 and J is TRBJ2-5; 7 bases are a match to TRBD2. The CDR3 sequence is CASSKTSGRANVGMETQYF. In DNA, the CDR3 is TGTGCCAGCAGCAAGACTAGTGGGAGGGCCAATGTGGGTATGGAGACCCAGTACTTC.